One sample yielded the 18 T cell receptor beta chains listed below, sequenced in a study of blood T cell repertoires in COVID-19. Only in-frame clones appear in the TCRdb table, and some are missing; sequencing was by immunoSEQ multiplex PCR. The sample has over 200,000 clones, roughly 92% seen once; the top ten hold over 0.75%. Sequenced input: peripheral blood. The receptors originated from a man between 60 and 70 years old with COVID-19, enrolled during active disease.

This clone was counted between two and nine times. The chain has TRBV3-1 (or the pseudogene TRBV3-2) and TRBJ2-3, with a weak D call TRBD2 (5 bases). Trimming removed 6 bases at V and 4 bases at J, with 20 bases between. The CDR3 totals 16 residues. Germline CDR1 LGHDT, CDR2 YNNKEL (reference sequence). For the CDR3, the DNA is TGTGCCAGCAGTCAGACTACCGGGATGGCCGCAGATACGCAGTATTTT. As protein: CASSQTTGMAADTQYF.

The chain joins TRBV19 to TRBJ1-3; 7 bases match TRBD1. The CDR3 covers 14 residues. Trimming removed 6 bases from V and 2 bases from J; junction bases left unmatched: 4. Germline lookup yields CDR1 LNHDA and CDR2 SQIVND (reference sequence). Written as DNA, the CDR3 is TGTGCCAGTAGAACAGGGGAAGCTGGAAACACCATATATTTT. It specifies CASRTGEAGNTIYF.

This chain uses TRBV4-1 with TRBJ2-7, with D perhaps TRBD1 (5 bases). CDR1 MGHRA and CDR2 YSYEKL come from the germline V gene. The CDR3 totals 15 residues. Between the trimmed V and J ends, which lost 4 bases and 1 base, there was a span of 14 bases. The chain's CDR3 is CASSLGDSISYEQYF. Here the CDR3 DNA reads TGCGCCAGCAGCCTAGGGGATTCAATATCCTACGAGCAGTACTTC.

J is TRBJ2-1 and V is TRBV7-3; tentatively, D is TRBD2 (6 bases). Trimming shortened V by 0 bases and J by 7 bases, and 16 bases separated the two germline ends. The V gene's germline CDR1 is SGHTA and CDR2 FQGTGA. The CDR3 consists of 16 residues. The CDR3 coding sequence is TGTGCCAGCAGCTTAACGCGAGGCGGGGTTGGAAATGAGCAGTTCTTC. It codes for CASSLTRGGVGNEQFF.

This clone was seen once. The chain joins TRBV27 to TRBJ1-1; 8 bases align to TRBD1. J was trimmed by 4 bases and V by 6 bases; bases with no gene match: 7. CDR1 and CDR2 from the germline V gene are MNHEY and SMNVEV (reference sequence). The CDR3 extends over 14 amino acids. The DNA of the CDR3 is TGTGCCAGCAGCTGGACAGGGTTGACCACTGAAGCTTTCTTT. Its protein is CASSWTGLTTEAFF.

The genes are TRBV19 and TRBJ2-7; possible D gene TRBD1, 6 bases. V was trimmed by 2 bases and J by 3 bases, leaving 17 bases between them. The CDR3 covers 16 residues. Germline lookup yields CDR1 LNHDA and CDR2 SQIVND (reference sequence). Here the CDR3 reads CASSIMATGRFYEQYF. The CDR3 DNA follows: TGTGCCAGTAGTATAATGGCGACAGGCCGTTTCTACGAGCAGTACTTC.

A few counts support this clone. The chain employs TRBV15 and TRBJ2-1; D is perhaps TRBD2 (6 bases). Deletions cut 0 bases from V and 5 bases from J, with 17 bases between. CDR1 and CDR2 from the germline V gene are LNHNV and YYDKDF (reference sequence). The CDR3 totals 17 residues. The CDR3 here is CATSRDLGGIVHNEQFF. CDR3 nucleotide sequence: TGTGCCACCAGCAGAGATCTTGGCGGGATAGTCCACAATGAGCAGTTCTTC.

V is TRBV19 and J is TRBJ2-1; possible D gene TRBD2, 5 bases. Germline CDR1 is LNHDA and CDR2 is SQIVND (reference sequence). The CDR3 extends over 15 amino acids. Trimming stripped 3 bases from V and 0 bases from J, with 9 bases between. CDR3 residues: CASSMAADSYNEQFF. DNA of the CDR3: TGTGCCAGTAGTATGGCAGCGGACTCCTACAATGAGCAGTTCTTC.

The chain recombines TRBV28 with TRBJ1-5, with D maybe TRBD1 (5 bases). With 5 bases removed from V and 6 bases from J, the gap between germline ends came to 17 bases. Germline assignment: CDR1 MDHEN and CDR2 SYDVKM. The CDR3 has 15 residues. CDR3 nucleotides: TGTGCCAGCAGTGTGACCACGGGGGGAGGTCAGCCCCAGCATTTT. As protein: CASSVTTGGGQPQHF.

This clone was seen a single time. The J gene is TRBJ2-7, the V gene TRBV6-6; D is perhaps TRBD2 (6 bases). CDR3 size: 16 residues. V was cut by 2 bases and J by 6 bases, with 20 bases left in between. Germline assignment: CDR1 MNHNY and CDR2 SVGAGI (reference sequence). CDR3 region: CASSYMEGTGSREQYF. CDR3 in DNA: TGTGCCAGCAGTTACATGGAGGGGACGGGTTCTCGCGAGCAGTACTTC.

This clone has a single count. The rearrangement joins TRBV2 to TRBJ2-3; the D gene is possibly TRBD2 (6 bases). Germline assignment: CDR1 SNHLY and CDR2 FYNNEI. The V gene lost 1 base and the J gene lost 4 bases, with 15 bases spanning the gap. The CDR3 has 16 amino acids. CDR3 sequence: CASSEETGVQPDTQYF. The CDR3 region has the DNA TGTGCCAGCAGTGAAGAAACGGGAGTACAGCCAGATACGCAGTATTTT.

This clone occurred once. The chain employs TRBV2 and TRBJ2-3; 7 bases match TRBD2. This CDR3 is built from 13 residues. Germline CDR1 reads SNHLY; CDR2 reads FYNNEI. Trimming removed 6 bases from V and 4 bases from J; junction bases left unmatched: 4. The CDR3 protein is CASSYSGADTQYF. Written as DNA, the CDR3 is TGTGCCAGCAGCTACAGCGGGGCAGATACGCAGTATTTT. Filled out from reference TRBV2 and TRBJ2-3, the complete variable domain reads EPEVTQTPSHQVTQMGQEVILRCVPISNHLYFYWYRQILGQKVEFLVSFYNNEISEKSEIFDDQFSVERPDGSNFTLKIRSTKLEDSAMYFCASSYSGADTQYFGPGTRLTVL.

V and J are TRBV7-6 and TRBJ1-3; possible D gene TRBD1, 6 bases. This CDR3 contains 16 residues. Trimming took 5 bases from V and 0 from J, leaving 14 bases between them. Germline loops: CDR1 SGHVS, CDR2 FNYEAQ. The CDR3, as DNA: TGTGCCAGCAGCCCAATAATGGACAGCTCTGGAAACACCATATATTTT. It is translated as CASSPIMDSSGNTIYF.

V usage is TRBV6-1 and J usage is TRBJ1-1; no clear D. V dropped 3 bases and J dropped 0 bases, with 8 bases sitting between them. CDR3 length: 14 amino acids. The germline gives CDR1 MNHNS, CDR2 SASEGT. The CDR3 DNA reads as TGTGCCAGCAGTGAGACGGAGGTGAACACTGAAGCTTTCTTT. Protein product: CASSETEVNTEAFF.

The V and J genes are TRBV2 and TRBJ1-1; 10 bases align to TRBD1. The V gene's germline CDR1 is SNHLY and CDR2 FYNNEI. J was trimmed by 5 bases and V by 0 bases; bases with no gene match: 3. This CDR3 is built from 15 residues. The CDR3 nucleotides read TGTGCCAGCAGTGAAGCAGACAGGGGGCTTACTGAAGCTTTCTTT. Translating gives CASSEADRGLTEAFF.

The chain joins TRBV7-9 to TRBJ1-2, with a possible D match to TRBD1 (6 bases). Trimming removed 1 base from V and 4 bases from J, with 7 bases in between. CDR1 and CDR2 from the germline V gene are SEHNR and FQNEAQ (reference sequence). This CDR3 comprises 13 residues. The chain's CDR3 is CASSLGTAYGYTF. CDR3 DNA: TGTGCCAGCAGCTTAGGGACAGCCTATGGCTACACCTTC.

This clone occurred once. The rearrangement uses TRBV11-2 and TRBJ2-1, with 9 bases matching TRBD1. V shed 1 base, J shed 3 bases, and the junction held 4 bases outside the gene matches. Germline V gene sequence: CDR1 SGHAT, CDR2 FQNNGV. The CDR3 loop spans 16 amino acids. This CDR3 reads CASSLGRDRVYNEQFF. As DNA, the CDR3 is TGTGCCAGCAGCTTAGGCCGGGACAGGGTCTACAATGAGCAGTTCTTC.

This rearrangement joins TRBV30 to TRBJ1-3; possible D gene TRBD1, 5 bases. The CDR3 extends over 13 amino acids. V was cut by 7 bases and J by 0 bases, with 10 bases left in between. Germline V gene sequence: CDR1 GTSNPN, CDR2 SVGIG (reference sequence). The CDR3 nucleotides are TGTGCCTCCAGGGTCTTCTCTGGAAACACCATATATTTT. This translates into CASRVFSGNTIYF.